Below, 10 T cell receptor beta chains from the same sample are listed, as sequenced in a study of blood T cell repertoires in COVID-19. The table came from immunoSEQ multiplex PCR; TCRdb's copy has only in-frame clones and leaves some out. Among 200,000 to 250,000 clones listed, roughly 81% were seen once. Sequencing was carried out using peripheral blood. The receptors stem from a man aged 50 to 60 who had recovered from COVID-19.

This rearrangement joins TRBV6-6 to TRBJ1-2, with 7 bases identical to TRBD1. The ends lost 5 bases at V and 6 bases at J; junction bases unmatched: 15. The CDR3 extends over 16 amino acids. Germline values: CDR1 MNHNY, CDR2 SVGAGI (reference sequence). CDR3 protein: CASSKYTRDRDNGYTF. In nucleotides, the CDR3 is TGTGCCAGCAGTAAATATACCCGCGACAGGGATAATGGCTACACCTTC.

The chain carries TRBV2 and TRBJ2-7; D not resolved. Trimming pared 3 bases from V and 6 bases from J, leaving 15 bases between. The length of the CDR3 is 14 residues. Germline V gene data show CDR1 as SNHLY and CDR2 as FYNNEI. The CDR3 is CASSDLVPTGEQYF. CDR3 sequence (DNA): TGTGCCAGCAGTGACCTCGTTCCGACGGGCGAGCAGTACTTC.

Turning to this clone: Other DNA variants within this sample encode the same CDR3. This chain links TRBV5-1 with TRBJ2-7; 12 bases agree with TRBD1. Germline V gene lookup returns CDR1 SGHRS and CDR2 YFSETQ. After removal of 0 bases from V and 7 bases from J, the junction contained 5 bases not matched to a gene. This CDR3 spans 15 amino acids. CDR3 sequence: CASSLEGQGAREQYF. CDR3 in DNA: TGCGCCAGCAGCTTGGAGGGACAGGGGGCAAGAGAGCAGTACTTC.

The chain has TRBV15 and TRBJ1-4; TRBD1 might be the D (6 bases). Germline V lookup: CDR1 LNHNV, CDR2 YYDKDF (reference sequence). CDR3 size: 15 residues. V was clipped by 7 bases and J by 1 base, with 13 bases between them. As DNA, the CDR3 is TGTGCCACCACGCTCCGCAGGGGAACTAATGAAAAACTGTTTTTT. Translated, it gives CATTLRRGTNEKLFF.

The CDR3 DNA is TGTGCCAGCAGCGGGAGGGCCGGGGGGACCCTCTCCTACAATGAGCAGTTCTTC. This codes for CASSGRAGGTLSYNEQFF. This chain links TRBV9 with TRBJ2-1; 7 bases map to TRBD2. After removal of 3 bases from V and 0 bases from J, the junction contained 12 bases not matched to a gene. Germline assignment: CDR1 SGDLS and CDR2 YYNGEE. This CDR3 spans 18 amino acids.

This chain uses TRBV19 with TRBJ2-3, with 10 bases fitting TRBD2. The CDR3 loop spans 15 amino acids. V lost 6 bases, J lost 1 base, and 4 bases stayed unmatched. The germline V gene encodes CDR1 LNHDA and CDR2 SQIVND (reference sequence). CDR3 coding DNA: TGTGCCAGTAGGCTCGGGACTAGCGGCACAGATACGCAGTATTTT. Protein product: CASRLGTSGTDTQYF. Based on the CDR3 plus reference TRBV19 and TRBJ2-3, the full variable domain is DGGITQSPKYLFRKEGQNVTLSCEQNLNHDAMYWYRQDPGQGLRLIYYSQIVNDFQKGDIAEGYSVSREKKESFPLTVTSAQKNPTAFYLCASRLGTSGTDTQYFGPGTRLTVL.

The genes are TRBV6-5 and TRBJ1-4; D unclear. Germline CDR1 and CDR2: MNHEY and SVGAGI. V was trimmed by 6 bases and J by 7 bases, leaving 15 bases between them. The CDR3 has 14 residues. The CDR3 loop reads CASSQHSFSEKLFF. CDR3 sequence (DNA): TGTGCCAGCAGCCAGCATAGCTTCAGTGAAAAACTGTTTTTT.

The gene calls are TRBV5-6 and TRBJ2-3, with 9 bases fitting TRBD2. The CDR3 covers 17 residues. V lost 4 bases to trimming and J lost 0 bases; unmatched junction nucleotides: 9. Looked up from germline, CDR1 is SGHDT and CDR2 is YYEEEE. In nucleotides, the CDR3 is TGTGCCAGCAGCACACGACTAGCGGCAAAAAGCACAGATACGCAGTATTTT. It is translated as CASSTRLAAKSTDTQYF.

The CDR3 loop is CASSYEAGGSNEQFF. In DNA, the CDR3 is TGTGCCAGCAGTTACGAAGCGGGAGGCAGCAATGAGCAGTTCTTC. V and J are TRBV6-5 and TRBJ2-1; TRBD2 aligns across 9 bases. CDR1 and CDR2 (germline): MNHEY, SVGAGI. The junction had 5 bases not matched to a gene; V was cut back by 2 bases and J by 6 bases. CDR3 length: 15 residues.

The chain carries TRBV3-1 (or the pseudogene TRBV3-2) and TRBJ2-5; D call uncertain. Germline-derived CDR1 and CDR2 are LGHDT and YNNKEL (reference sequence). V lost 6 bases and J lost 3, with 17 bases in between. The CDR3 runs to 15 residues. CDR3 amino acids: CASRQYQADEETQYF. CDR3 sequence (DNA): TGTGCCAGCAGACAATATCAGGCAGACGAAGAGACCCAGTACTTC.